One TCR beta chain is described in this entry. Its antigen is unknown. This record belongs to a study of cytomegalovirus exposure and HLA in healthy donors. On the study more broadly: Clustering assigned around 77% of the roughly 420 genotyped donors to the Caucasian-associated ancestry cluster. Overall study findings and caveats: A link between a missense DCLRE1C variant and TCR beta V- and J-gene trimming emerged from a later analysis. When a later analysis compared HLA-associated TCR beta chains with equally common others, the HLA-associated chains turned out to be more clonally expanded and to have lower generation probabilities.

All donors participated as healthy donors of bone marrow. In the PCR, 60 Vbeta and 13 Jbeta primers were used. Assay used: immunoSEQ multiplex PCR; TCRdb lists only in-frame clones, some missing. The repertoire holds about 140,000 clones, with approximately 80% as singletons. The CDR3 covers 14 residues. CDR1 and CDR2 from the germline V gene are MNHEY and SVGAGI. Trimming took off 4 bases at V and 5 bases at J, with 14 bases between the two ends. The TCR comes from a woman aged 35 to 49 in good health and CMV-seropositive. What was sequenced was PBMCs. The chain joins TRBV6-5 to TRBJ2-5; D gene uncertain. CDR3 in amino acids: CASSWARSQETQYF. CDR3 nucleotides: TGTGCCAGCAGTTGGGCCAGGTCCCAGGAGACCCAGTACTTC.